This TCR beta chain was sequenced for a study of T cells in Graves' hyperthyroidism and ophthalmopathy. Study-level findings and limits: Ophthalmopathy was predicted by the model a median of roughly 6 months ahead of onset.

Trimming took 1 base from V and 6 from J; bases not matched to a gene: 2. Germline assignment: CDR1 LGHDT and CDR2 YNNKEL (reference sequence). This CDR3 comprises 13 residues. Authors of the study amplified TCR beta CDR3 regions from RNA transcripts. Using the HTBI primer set, a first-round RT-PCR was run on the TCR CDR3. Each CDR3 protein is one row after TCRdb ran MiXCR on the multiplex PCR reads. The table shows about 600,000 distinct CDR3 sequences, with 13% to 15% occurring only once. This clonotype has a count of ten or more. No antigen is known for it. The sample consisted of blood. The chain uses TRBV3-1 and TRBJ1-1, with 7 bases aligning to TRBD1. The sequence derives from a woman aged 45-59 years with Graves' ophthalmopathy. CDR3 in amino acids: CASSQAGTAEAFF. CDR3 bases: TGTGCCAGCAGCCAAGCGGGGACAGCTGAAGCTTTCTTT.